This T cell receptor (beta chain) derives from a study of T cell responses to AZD1222 COVID-19 vaccine. Study observations and caveats: Reportedly, close to half of spike-specific TCRs are directed against unmutated variant regions. Most donors were white British, females outnumbered males, and clonal diversity was possibly underestimated.

Details on this clone: The target antigen is unknown.

The table came from immunoSEQ multiplex PCR; TCRdb's copy has only in-frame clones and leaves some out. This sample has tens of thousands of clones, with approximately 85% found just once. The germline CDR1 and CDR2 sequences are SGHAT and FQNNGV. V was shortened by 2 bases and J by 2 bases, with 9 bases between the two germline ends. This CDR3 is built from 14 residues. The chain is built from TRBV11-2 and TRBJ1-2; D gene uncertain. The receptor's source is an adult who received the AZD1222 COVID-19 vaccine. The input for sequencing was peripheral blood, taken 28 days after the second AZD1222 dose. Here the CDR3 reads CASSLKKANYGYTF. As DNA, the CDR3 is TGTGCCAGCAGCTTAAAGAAGGCGAACTATGGCTACACCTTC.